The rows below give T cell receptor beta chains drawn from one sample of a study of T-cell reconstitution after alpha-beta-depleted transplantation in children. TCRdb re-called the PCR reads through MiXCR, storing one row per CDR3 protein. The sample lists more than 450,000 distinct CDR3 sequences, about 16% occurring once. Specimen: PBMCs from the stem cell graft donor, collected from the stem cell graft. The origin of the receptors is a human donor who donated a stem cell graft to a child with acute lymphoblastic leukemia. Each CDR3 is given with its conserved first and last residue. Part of the rows lack a size; the others show once, few, many or a class for expanded clones.

>16|TRBJ2-1|TRBV5-1|few
CASSSRTGTLYNEQFF
>13|TRBJ1-2|TRBV20-1|-
CSAPTAGGHGYTF
>12|TRBJ2-7|TRBV6-6|few
CASSVDRYEQYF
>15|TRBJ2-7|TRBV6-1|-
CASSRTTSGPYEQYF
>15|TRBJ1-1|TRBV11-2|few
CASSSSPGSNTEAFF
>13|TRBJ1-2|TRBV7-9|few
CASSLGQNNGYTF
>15|TRBJ1-1|TRBV4-2|few
CASSQVAGGNTEAFF
>16|TRBJ2-1|TRBV7-9|few
CASSPLGAEINNEQFF
>16|TRBJ2-1|TRBV12-3/TRBV12-4|few
CASSFGTGGTYNEQFF
>16|TRBJ2-1|TRBV12-3/TRBV12-4|many
CASSLQGVSSYNEQFF
>13|TRBJ2-2|TRBV7-3|-
CASSLIITGELFF
>16|TRBJ1-2|TRBV25-1|few
CASSDRPLGQVRGYTF
>14|TRBJ2-2|TRBV6-1|-
CASRVQAGTGELFF
>11|TRBJ1-1|TRBV29-1|-
CSVETATEAFF
>12|TRBJ1-1|TRBV10-3|-
CAISWDRIEAFF
>14|TRBJ1-1|TRBV27|-
CASRPGGMDTEAFF